These T cell receptor beta chains were read from a single sample in a study of early T cells in non-severe SARS-CoV-2 infection. Using its own MiXCR run on the 5' RACE reads, TCRdb lists one record per CDR3 protein. The data contain under 85,000 distinct CDR3 sequences, about 15% of them singletons. This specimen was whole blood, taken at baseline. Source of these receptors: an adult who was a healthcare worker with PCR-confirmed SARS-CoV-2 infection or an uninfected control (not recorded which). CDR3s include the opening cysteine and the closing phenylalanine or tryptophan. A D gene is named only where the DNA matches it firmly. Size is omitted from some rows. Given values are once, few, many or a class for expanded clones.

TRBV20-1	many	TRBJ2-1	.	CSAGRGPGEQFF	TGCAGTGCTGGGCGGGGGCCTGGGGAGCAGTTCTTC
TRBV3-1	.	TRBJ2-7	.	CASSHAGFSYEQYF	TGTGCCAGCAGCCACGCGGGATTCTCCTACGAGCAGTACTTC
TRBV28	few	TRBJ1-2	.	CASSLTRAITNYGYTF	TGTGCCAGCAGTTTAACACGAGCGATTACTAACTATGGCTACACCTTC
TRBV20-1	.	TRBJ2-3	.	CSARAPGTDTQYF	TGCAGTGCAAGGGCCCCCGGGACAGATACGCAGTATTTT
TRBV7-3	.	TRBJ2-1	TRBD1	CASSFMDRGPRNEQFF	TGTGCCAGCAGCTTCATGGACAGGGGGCCACGTAATGAGCAGTTCTTC
TRBV12-3/TRBV12-4	.	TRBJ2-1	TRBD2	CATAGAGSYNEQFF	TGTGCCACCGCGGGAGCAGGGTCTTACAATGAGCAGTTCTTC
TRBV6-5	.	TRBJ2-4	TRBD2	CASSRTSAIQNIQYF	TGTGCCAGCAGTCGCACTAGCGCAATTCAAAACATTCAGTACTTC
TRBV5-1	once	TRBJ2-2	.	CASSFTGNTGELFF	TGCGCCAGCAGCTTCACAGGGAACACCGGGGAGCTGTTTTTT
TRBV28	.	TRBJ2-7	.	CASSTRGTYEQYF	TGTGCCAGCAGTACCAGGGGCACCTACGAGCAGTACTTC
TRBV20-1	.	TRBJ1-1	.	CSARQGPGTEAFF	TGCAGTGCTAGACAGGGGCCGGGTACTGAAGCTTTCTTT